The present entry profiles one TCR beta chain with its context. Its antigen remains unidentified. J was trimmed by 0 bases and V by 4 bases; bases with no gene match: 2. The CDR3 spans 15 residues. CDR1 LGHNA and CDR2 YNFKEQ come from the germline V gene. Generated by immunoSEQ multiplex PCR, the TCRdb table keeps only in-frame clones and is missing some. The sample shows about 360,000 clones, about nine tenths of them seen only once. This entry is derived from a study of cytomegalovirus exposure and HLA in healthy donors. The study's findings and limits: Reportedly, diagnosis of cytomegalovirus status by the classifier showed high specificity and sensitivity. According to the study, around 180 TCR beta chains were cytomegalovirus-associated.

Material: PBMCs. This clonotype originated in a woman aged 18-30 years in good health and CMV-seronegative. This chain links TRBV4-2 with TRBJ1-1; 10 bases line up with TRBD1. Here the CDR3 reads CASSRGQGVNTEAFF. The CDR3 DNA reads TGTGCCAGCAGCCGAGGACAGGGGGTGAACACTGAAGCTTTCTTT.